This entry lists 4 T cell receptor beta chains sequenced from one sample in a study of naive and memory T cell subsets. Study results and limitations: Possibly reflecting memory cells re-expressing CD45RA, a few larger clonotypes occurred in naive repertoires, especially CD8.

An equimolar mix of two oligonucleotides served as the beta constant-region primer for TRBC1 and TRBC2. Four rounds of PCR amplified the ligated cDNA using nested alpha and beta constant-region primers plus SP2. In TCRdb, the UMI-ligation and nested PCR reads were re-called with MiXCR into one record per CDR3 protein. The table has some 82,000 distinct CDR3 sequences, approximately 10% seen once. For these TCRs, the target antigens are not known. The material sequenced was naive CD4+ T cells from blood. These receptors were collected from a human donor in good health.

This clonotype was seen only a few times. J is TRBJ1-5 and V is TRBV12-3 or TRBV12-4, with 10 bases lining up with TRBD1. With 3 bases clipped from V and 4 bases from J, the junction kept 3 bases outside the gene matches. This CDR3 contains 15 residues. CDR3 sequence reads: CASSFRDRGNQPQHF. CDR3 DNA: TGTGCCAGCAGTTTTAGGGACAGGGGAAATCAGCCCCAGCATTTT.

The chain couples TRBV6-5 to TRBJ2-2, with a weak D call TRBD1 (5 bases). V lost 5 bases and J 7 bases, leaving 5 bases between the germline ends. This CDR3 region has 11 residues. Germline loops: CDR1 MNHEY, CDR2 SVGAGI. The chain's CDR3 is CASSQGGELFF. CDR3 in DNA: TGTGCCAGCAGTCAGGGCGGGGAGCTGTTTTTT.

This clonotype was picked up a small number of times. The rearrangement uses TRBV10-3 and TRBJ2-5; the match to TRBD2 covers 7 bases. The CDR3 sequence is 15 residues long. The germline CDR1 and CDR2 sequences are ENHRY and SYGVKD. Losses at the gene ends were 5 bases for V and 2 bases for J; bases not matched to a gene: 8. The CDR3 DNA reads as TGTGCCATCAGTCTGACGGGGGGTTTACAAGAGACCCAGTACTTC. Its protein is CAISLTGGLQETQYF.

There are a few counts of this clonotype. The chain recombines TRBV25-1 with TRBJ2-7, with 11 bases matching TRBD1. Germline V lookup: CDR1 MGHDK, CDR2 SYGVNS. After removal of 8 bases from V and 4 bases from J, the junction contained 16 bases not matched to a gene. The CDR3 contains 17 residues. The CDR3 sequence: CASPPPWTGGRFYEQYF. CDR3 bases: TGTGCCAGCCCCCCCCCTTGGACAGGGGGCCGTTTTTACGAGCAGTACTTC.